Below are 25 T cell receptor beta chains sequenced from a single sample in a study of T cell changes during pregnancy in multiple sclerosis (dated by TCRdb to about 2019). The library was generated by the immunoSEQ multiplex PCR assay. TCRdb limited this immuneACCESS table to in-frame rearrangements with V and J called. A share of clones is missing; checked studies link under half to unresolved V genes, and the rest is unexplained. This sample has 40,000 to 45,000 clones in its table, and about 91% of those were observed once. Jointly, the top ten make up around 1.2% of the sample. The sample in question was CD4+ T cells from peripheral blood mononuclear cells, obtained in the first trimester of pregnancy. The receptors stem from a female donor with multiple sclerosis, enrolled in a pregnancy study.

This clone was observed a few times. This chain joins TRBV6-6 and TRBJ2-7; 11 nucleotides align to TRBD1. The germline V gene has CDR1 MNHNY and CDR2 SVGAGI (reference sequence). Unmatched junction bases numbered 7, after V lost 11 bases and J lost 7 bases. This CDR3 is 12 amino acids long. The CDR3 sequence is CAGGTGGREQYF. The CDR3 region has the DNA TGTGCCGGTGGGACAGGGGGTCGTGAGCAGTACTTC.

The gene calls are TRBV5-5 and TRBJ2-6; 9 bases line up with TRBD1. There are 19 residues in the CDR3. V trimming: 4 bases; J trimming: 0 bases; junction bases outside the gene matches: 11. Germline-derived CDR1 and CDR2 are SGHKS and YYEKEE (reference sequence). Here the CDR3 DNA reads TGTGCCAGCAGCATCCCCGGGACAGGGCCGTTCTCTGGGGCCAACGTCCTGACTTTC. Residues: CASSIPGTGPFSGANVLTF.

V gene TRBV5-1 combines with J gene TRBJ2-2, with TRBD2 identical over 10 bases. The CDR3 runs to 16 residues. Germline assignment: CDR1 SGHRS and CDR2 YFSETQ. V trimming: 0 bases; J trimming: 4 bases; junction bases outside the gene matches: 3. CDR3 amino acids: CASSLETSGSTGELFF. CDR3 sequence (DNA): TGCGCCAGCAGCTTGGAGACTAGCGGGTCCACCGGGGAGCTGTTTTTT.

The rearrangement uses TRBV30 and TRBJ1-4; a possible D gene is TRBD1 (5 bases). The germline V gene encodes CDR1 GTSNPN and CDR2 SVGIG (reference sequence). V lost 1 base and J lost 8, with 17 bases in between. The length of the CDR3 is 15 residues. The CDR3: CAWSDTGWGSEKLFF. The CDR3 DNA sequence: TGTGCCTGGAGTGATACAGGATGGGGCAGCGAAAAACTGTTTTTT.

The V call is TRBV27, the J call TRBJ2-7; 7 bases agree with TRBD2. CDR1 and CDR2 from the germline V gene are MNHEY and SMNVEV (reference sequence). CDR3 length: 14 residues. V was pared by 5 bases and J by 2 bases, with 6 bases of the junction left unmatched. DNA of the CDR3: TGTGCCAGCAGTAGCAGCGGGAAGACCTACGAGCAGTACTTC. Translating gives CASSSSGKTYEQYF.

The chain joins TRBV2 to TRBJ2-3; D is perhaps TRBD2 (6 bases). CDR1 is SNHLY and CDR2 is FYNNEI in the germline V gene. This CDR3 has 15 residues. V lost 0 bases and J 3 bases, leaving 10 bases between the germline ends. DNA for the CDR3: TGTGCCAGCAGTGAAGCTGGGCTAGCGACAGATACGCAGTATTTT. It translates to CASSEAGLATDTQYF.

The V and J genes are TRBV7-8 and TRBJ1-1, with 7 bases identical to TRBD1. With 6 bases clipped from V and 7 bases from J, the junction kept 11 bases outside the gene matches. Germline CDR1 SGHVS, CDR2 FQNEAQ. CDR3 length: 14 amino acids. DNA for the CDR3: TGTGCCAGCAGAACCGGACAGGAGCCTCATGAAGCTTTCTTT. Translated, it gives CASRTGQEPHEAFF.

This rearrangement joins TRBV19 to TRBJ1-5; 7 nucleotides match TRBD1. This CDR3 contains 16 residues. Looked up from germline, CDR1 is LNHDA and CDR2 is SQIVND (reference sequence). V shed 7 bases and J 5 bases; nucleotides not matched to a gene: 14. CDR3 residues: CASTSGGGLGYQPQHF. In DNA form, the CDR3 reads TGTGCCAGTACTTCTGGAGGGGGCTTGGGGTATCAGCCCCAGCATTTT.

The V gene is TRBV4-2, the J gene TRBJ2-1; the D gene is possibly TRBD2 (5 bases). The germline gives CDR1 LGHNA, CDR2 YNFKEQ. The CDR3 runs to 13 residues. Trimming shortened V by 4 bases and J by 8 bases, and 12 bases separated the two germline ends. The CDR3 loop is CASSPPEGDEQFF. The CDR3 DNA sequence: TGTGCCAGCAGCCCCCCAGAGGGCGATGAGCAGTTCTTC.

The rearrangement uses TRBV27 and TRBJ2-5, with D tentatively TRBD2 (5 bases). CDR1 and CDR2 from the germline V gene are MNHEY and SMNVEV (reference sequence). CDR3 length equals 15 residues. V lost 5 bases and J 5 bases, leaving 18 bases between the germline ends. CDR3 amino acids: CASSPSGSRHETQYF. CDR3 nucleotide sequence: TGTGCCAGCAGTCCATCGGGGTCCCGCCACGAGACCCAGTACTTC.

The gene calls are TRBV9 and TRBJ2-7; unclear D gene. The germline V and J ends were trimmed by 4 bases and 2 bases, with 16 bases remaining between them. The germline V gene has CDR1 SGDLS and CDR2 YYNGEE. The CDR3 runs 15 residues. DNA of the CDR3: TGTGCCAGCAGCCCCCGACATGAGCAAGCCTACGAGCAGTACTTC. Its protein is CASSPRHEQAYEQYF.

The J gene is TRBJ1-1, the V gene TRBV5-5; a weak D match, TRBD1 (5 bases). CDR3 size: 13 residues. V gave up 0 bases and J gave up 4 bases, with 7 bases separating them. The V gene's germline CDR1 is SGHKS and CDR2 YYEKEE (reference sequence). The CDR3 spells CASSLVRVTEAFF. In DNA form, the CDR3 reads TGTGCCAGCAGCTTGGTCAGGGTCACTGAAGCTTTCTTT.

Notes on this clone: This same CDR3 is encoded by further DNA sequences in the sample. The chain recombines TRBV5-1 with TRBJ2-7; D remains unclear. Trimming removed 4 bases from V and 0 bases from J, with 17 bases in between. Germline V gene data show CDR1 as SGHRS and CDR2 as YFSETQ. This CDR3 is built from 16 residues. This chain's CDR3 is CASSAAAIFNSYEQYF. In DNA, the CDR3 is TGCGCCAGCAGCGCGGCAGCAATATTCAACTCCTACGAGCAGTACTTC.

The CDR3, as DNA: TGCGCCAGCAGTGAGTATGGTAGCGGCTTCAATGAGCAGTTCTTC. It specifies CASSEYGSGFNEQFF. The gene calls are TRBV10-2 and TRBJ2-1; a possible D gene is TRBD2 (6 bases). CDR1 is WSHSY and CDR2 is SAAADI in the germline V gene. This CDR3 is 15 amino acids long. Trimming pared 1 base from V and 6 bases from J, leaving 13 bases between.

The gene calls are TRBV7-2 and TRBJ1-2; no reliable D call. Trimming removed 3 bases from V and 3 bases from J, with 14 bases in between. CDR1 SGHTA and CDR2 FQGNSA come from the germline V gene. The CDR3 runs 15 residues. The CDR3 nucleotides are TGTGCCAGCAGCTTCGTCGCGGGAGGCGACTATGGCTACACCTTC. Protein: CASSFVAGGDYGYTF.

This chain links TRBV28 with TRBJ2-7, with 9 bases that match TRBD2. Trimming took 8 bases from V and 7 from J; bases not matched to a gene: 15. CDR3 length equals 15 residues. CDR1 is MDHEN and CDR2 is SYDVKM in the germline V gene. The CDR3 loop reads CASSLPSGGRQEQYF. The CDR3 DNA sequence: TGTGCCAGCTCCCTCCCGAGCGGGGGGCGGCAAGAGCAGTACTTC. The full variable domain, completed using reference TRBV28 and TRBJ2-7, is DVKVTQSSRYLVKRTGEKVFLECVQDMDHENMFWYRQDPGLGLRLIYFSYDVKMKEKGDIPEGYSVSREKKERFSLILESASTNQTSMYLCASSLPSGGRQEQYFGPGTRLTVT.

The V and J genes are TRBV6-4 and TRBJ1-2; D ambiguous. V gave up 0 bases and J gave up 4 bases, with 6 bases separating them. The CDR3 totals 13 residues. CDR1 MRHNA and CDR2 SNTAGT come from the germline V gene. The CDR3 DNA is TGTGCCAGCAGTGACTCGGGAGGCTATGGCTACACCTTC. Its translation is CASSDSGGYGYTF.

This rearrangement joins TRBV6-5 to TRBJ2-1; 8 bases line up with TRBD1. V trimming: 5 bases; J trimming: 3 bases; junction bases outside the gene matches: 3. The germline V gene has CDR1 MNHEY and CDR2 SVGAGI. CDR3 length: 14 amino acids. The CDR3 is CASSRGTGYNEQFF. CDR3 nucleotide sequence: TGTGCCAGCAGTCGCGGGACAGGCTACAATGAGCAGTTCTTC.

CDR3 sequence: CASSPRAGIEETQYF. In DNA, the CDR3 is TGTGCCAGCTCACCAAGGGCGGGGATAGAAGAGACCCAGTACTTC. The chain joins TRBV18 to TRBJ2-5, with D perhaps matching TRBD2 (6 bases). Trimming cost V 2 bases and J 3 bases, with 13 bases left between them. Germline values: CDR1 KGHSH, CDR2 LQKENI. The CDR3 runs 15 residues.

This chain uses TRBV5-1 with TRBJ2-2; D uncertain. V gave up 2 bases and J gave up 2 bases, with 7 bases separating them. Germline loops: CDR1 SGHRS, CDR2 YFSETQ. The CDR3 totals 14 residues. CDR3 sequence: CASSFLVNTGELFF. The CDR3 DNA reads TGCGCCAGCAGCTTCTTAGTCAACACCGGGGAGCTGTTTTTT. The variable domain in full, completed from reference TRBV5-1 and TRBJ2-2, reads KAGVTQTPRYLIKTRGQQVTLSCSPISGHRSVSWYQQTPGQGLQFLFEYFSETQRNKGNFPGRFSGRQFSNSRSEMNVSTLELGDSALYLCASSFLVNTGELFFGEGSRLTVL.

This rearrangement joins TRBV28 to TRBJ2-5; TRBD2 matches at 10 bases. CDR1 and CDR2 (germline): MDHEN, SYDVKM. The CDR3 totals 17 residues. The V segment lost 2 bases and the J segment 4 bases; nucleotides outside the gene matches: 10. The CDR3 DNA reads TGTGCCAGCAGTTTAAGTAGCGGGAGGCTCCCGAGAGAGACCCAGTACTTC. Translation: CASSLSSGRLPRETQYF.

The chain combines TRBV27 with TRBJ2-7, with TRBD2 matching 12 bases. This CDR3 is built from 13 residues. Germline trimming cut 6 bases from V and 5 bases from J; bases unmatched to any gene: 2. Germline V gene data show CDR1 as MNHEY and CDR2 as SMNVEV (reference sequence). The CDR3 here is CASRRTSGNEQYF. CDR3 nucleotide sequence: TGTGCCAGCAGGAGGACTAGCGGGAACGAGCAGTACTTC.

The CDR3 DNA sequence: TGCAGCGTTGGCTTGGGACTAGCGGGAGGCTACAATGAGCAGTTCTTC. Protein product: CSVGLGLAGGYNEQFF. This chain connects TRBV29-1 to TRBJ2-1, with 15 bases matching TRBD2. Germline V gives CDR1 SQVTM, CDR2 ANQGSEA. This CDR3 comprises 16 residues. V was clipped by 4 bases and J by 3 bases; unmatched bases: 4.

V gene TRBV7-6 combines with J gene TRBJ1-1, with TRBD1 matching over 8 bases. The CDR3 covers 16 residues. The V and J ends lost 1 base and 1 base, in that order; junction bases with no gene match: 5. The V gene's germline CDR1 is SGHVS and CDR2 FNYEAQ. This CDR3 is CASSLDWTGPNTEAFF. In DNA form, the CDR3 reads TGTGCCAGCAGCTTAGACTGGACAGGGCCGAACACTGAAGCTTTCTTT.

The chain employs TRBV4-1 and TRBJ1-2; D not certain. The CDR3 totals 13 residues. Trimming removed 1 base at V and 7 bases at J, with 10 bases between. CDR1 MGHRA and CDR2 YSYEKL come from the germline V gene. The CDR3, as DNA: TGCGCCAGCAGCCAAGGGGTTGGGAGTGGCTACACCTTC. Translation: CASSQGVGSGYTF.